The TCR beta chain under discussion was sequenced for a study of T-cell reconstitution after alpha-beta-depleted transplantation in children. Study-wide points: Surviving recipient T cells and intrathymic progenitors accounted for some patients' high TCRbeta diversity at day 60. Roughly two months post-transplant, alpha-beta T cells reportedly originated from several hundred graft clones that had expanded. When one year had passed after transplant, most T-cell counts and diversity came from newly produced T cells.

About this clonotype: The antigen remains undetermined. At one of its ends the junction is not consistent with the germline gene, which may arise from a read error.

A library of TCRbeta sequences, prepared with unique molecular identifiers, was generated. TCRdb re-called the PCR reads with MiXCR, one entry per CDR3 protein. The data show over 450,000 distinct CDR3 sequences, with about 10% seen just once and around 2% held by the top ten. The CDR3 extends over 18 amino acids. This TCR was recovered from a child younger than 10 with inherited bone marrow failure, due to receive a stem cell transplant. The V and J genes are TRBV12-3 or TRBV12-4 and TRBJ2-5, with 12 bases that match TRBD2. The sequencing used PBMCs, collected before TCRalphabeta/CD19-depleted stem cell transplant. For the CDR3, the DNA is TGTGCCAGCAGTTCGCCGACTAGCGGGAGTGGGTATGGAGAGACCCAGCACTTC. Residues: CASSSPTSGSGYGETQHF.